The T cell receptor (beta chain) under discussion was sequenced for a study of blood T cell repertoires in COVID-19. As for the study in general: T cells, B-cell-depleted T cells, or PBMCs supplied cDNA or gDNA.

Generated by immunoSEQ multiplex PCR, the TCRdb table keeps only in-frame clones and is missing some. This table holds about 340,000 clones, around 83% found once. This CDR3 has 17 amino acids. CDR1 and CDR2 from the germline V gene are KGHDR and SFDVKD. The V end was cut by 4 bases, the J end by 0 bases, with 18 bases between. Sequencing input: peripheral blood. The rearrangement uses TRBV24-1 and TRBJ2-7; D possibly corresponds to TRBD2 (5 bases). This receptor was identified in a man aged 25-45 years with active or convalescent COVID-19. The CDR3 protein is CATSEYCGEWDSYEQYF. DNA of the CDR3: TGTGCCACCAGTGAATATTGTGGGGAGTGGGACTCCTACGAGCAGTACTTC.